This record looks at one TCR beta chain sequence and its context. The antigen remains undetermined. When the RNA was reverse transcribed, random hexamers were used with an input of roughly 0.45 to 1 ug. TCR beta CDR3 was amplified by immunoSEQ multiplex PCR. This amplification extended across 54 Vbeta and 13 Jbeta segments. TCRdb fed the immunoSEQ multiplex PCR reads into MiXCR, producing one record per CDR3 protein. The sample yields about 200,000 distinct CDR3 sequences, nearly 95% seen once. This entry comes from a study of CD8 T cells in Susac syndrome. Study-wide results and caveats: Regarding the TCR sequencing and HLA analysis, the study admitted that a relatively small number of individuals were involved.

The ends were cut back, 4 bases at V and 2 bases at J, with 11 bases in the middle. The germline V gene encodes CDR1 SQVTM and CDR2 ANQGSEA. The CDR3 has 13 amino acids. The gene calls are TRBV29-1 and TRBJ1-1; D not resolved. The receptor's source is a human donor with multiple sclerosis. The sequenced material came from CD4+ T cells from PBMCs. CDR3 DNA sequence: TGCAGCGTTGGTGTAAGGAGCAACACTGAAGCTTTCTTT. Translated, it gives CSVGVRSNTEAFF.